These 22 T cell receptor beta chains share one sample of origin, sequenced in a study of blood T cell repertoires in COVID-19. Generated by immunoSEQ multiplex PCR, the TCRdb table keeps only in-frame clones and is missing some. This sample has about 100,000 clones, with 84% found just once. Sequencing used peripheral blood. These receptor sequences come from a human donor in a cohort sampled during active COVID-19.

This clone appeared a few times. V is TRBV6-1 and J is TRBJ2-4; TRBD2 matches 10 bases. Trimming cost V 3 bases and J 3 bases; bases outside gene matches: 11. The CDR3 is made up of 18 amino acids. CDR1 and CDR2 (germline): MNHNS, SASEGT. CDR3 DNA: TGTGCCAGCAGTGACCGGACTAGCGGCCGCGGGGGCAAAAACATTCAGTACTTC. Translated: CASSDRTSGRGGKNIQYF.

This chain links TRBV6-6 with TRBJ1-5, with a tentative D call TRBD1 (6 bases). V lost 2 bases and J 4 bases, leaving 12 bases between the germline ends. The CDR3 consists of 15 residues. Germline V gene sequence: CDR1 MNHNY, CDR2 SVGAGI (reference sequence). CDR3 nucleotides: TGTGCCAGCAGTTACATCGGGCAGGGGAATCAGCCCCAGCATTTT. Its protein product is CASSYIGQGNQPQHF.

The V and J genes are TRBV7-3 and TRBJ2-1; TRBD2 matches 14 bases. Looked up from germline, CDR1 is SGHTA and CDR2 is FQGTGA. J was trimmed by 5 bases and V by 4 bases; bases with no gene match: 1. The length of the CDR3 is 15 residues. The CDR3 DNA follows: TGTGCCAGCAGCTCGGGACTAGCGGGGGACAATGAGCAGTTCTTC. This translates into CASSSGLAGDNEQFF.

The chain combines TRBV11-1 with TRBJ1-2; a weak D match, TRBD1 (5 bases). The V gene lost 5 bases and the J gene lost 0 bases, with 13 bases spanning the gap. The CDR3 loop spans 15 amino acids. The germline V gene encodes CDR1 SGHAT and CDR2 FQDESV (reference sequence). CDR3 sequence (DNA): TGTGCCAGCAGCCTCCAGGGTTCTCCTAACTATGGCTACACCTTC. Protein sequence: CASSLQGSPNYGYTF.

The chain couples TRBV2 to TRBJ2-3; D perhaps matches TRBD2 (6 bases). The germline V gene encodes CDR1 SNHLY and CDR2 FYNNEI. V gave up 7 bases and J gave up 2 bases, with 16 bases separating them. CDR3 size: 15 residues. This CDR3 reads CASKPQGLYTDTQYF. Here the CDR3 DNA reads TGTGCCAGCAAACCCCAGGGACTCTACACAGATACGCAGTATTTT.

V is TRBV4-3 and J is TRBJ2-3, with D tentatively TRBD2 (5 bases). This CDR3 contains 14 residues. Per the germline V gene, CDR1 is LGHNA and CDR2 is YSLEER. V lost 0 bases and J 4 bases, leaving 8 bases between the germline ends. Here the CDR3 reads CASSQDSAPDTQYF. The CDR3 region has the DNA TGCGCCAGCAGCCAAGATAGCGCCCCAGATACGCAGTATTTT.

This chain uses TRBV6-5 with TRBJ1-3, with TRBD1 identical over 7 bases. Germline V gene sequence: CDR1 MNHEY, CDR2 SVGAGI. V trimming: 5 bases; J trimming: 1 base; junction bases outside the gene matches: 5. The CDR3 covers 15 residues. For the CDR3, the DNA is TGTGCCAGCAGTCGGGACAGCATGTCTGGAAACACCATATATTTT. As protein: CASSRDSMSGNTIYF.

This chain links TRBV9 with TRBJ2-7; weak D call: TRBD1 (6 bases). Germline assignment: CDR1 SGDLS and CDR2 YYNGEE. V lost 1 base, J lost 3 bases, and 11 bases lay in between. The length of the CDR3 is 14 residues. CDR3 loop: CASSVSEGGYEQYF. CDR3 bases: TGTGCCAGCAGCGTATCTGAAGGGGGCTACGAGCAGTACTTC.

This chain connects TRBV28 to TRBJ2-1; 7 positions agree with TRBD1. The V gene end was trimmed by 1 base and the J gene end by 3 bases; junction bases not matched to a gene: 6. Germline values: CDR1 MDHEN, CDR2 SYDVKM. The CDR3 runs to 16 residues. The CDR3 is CASSLLVTGIYNEQFF. The CDR3 DNA follows: TGTGCCAGCAGTTTATTGGTGACAGGGATCTACAATGAGCAGTTCTTC.

This chain uses TRBV7-3 with TRBJ1-6; D call uncertain. The germline V and J ends were trimmed by 5 bases and 5 bases, with 4 bases remaining between them. Per germline, CDR1 SGHTA and CDR2 FQGTGA. The CDR3 length is 12 residues. The CDR3 DNA reads TGTGCCAGCAGCAATAATAATTCACCCCTCCACTTT. This encodes CASSNNNSPLHF.

The rearrangement joins TRBV30 to TRBJ1-6; D is unclear. The CDR3 is 15 amino acids. In germline, CDR1 is GTSNPN, CDR2 SVGIG (reference sequence). Trimming took off 0 bases at V and 3 bases at J, with 9 bases between the two ends. Here the CDR3 DNA reads TGTGCCTGGAGTGTACGAGGGCTCTATAATTCACCCCTCCACTTT. Its translation is CAWSVRGLYNSPLHF.

The V call is TRBV2, the J call TRBJ2-3, with 9 nucleotides matching TRBD2. The germline V gene encodes CDR1 SNHLY and CDR2 FYNNEI. This CDR3 region has 16 residues. V was clipped by 4 bases and J by 0 bases; unmatched bases: 5. The CDR3 DNA follows: TGTGCCAGCAGTGGGCCTAGCGGGGCTAGCACAGATACGCAGTATTTT. Encoded protein: CASSGPSGASTDTQYF.

The rearrangement links TRBV5-1 to TRBJ2-1; 7 positions agree with TRBD2. CDR1 and CDR2 from the germline V gene are SGHRS and YFSETQ. This CDR3 comprises 17 residues. V shed 0 bases and J 4 bases; nucleotides not matched to a gene: 10. CDR3 in amino acids: CASSLGLSSGGYNEQFF. CDR3 DNA: TGCGCCAGCAGCTTGGGCCTATCCTCGGGGGGATACAATGAGCAGTTCTTC.

The V gene is TRBV19, the J gene TRBJ2-2; D is perhaps TRBD2 (6 bases). Trimming took 7 bases from V and 1 from J, leaving 19 bases between them. CDR1 and CDR2 (germline): LNHDA, SQIVND (reference sequence). The CDR3 has 17 amino acids. The CDR3 loop is CASNPLSGTWNTGELFF. DNA of the CDR3: TGTGCCAGTAATCCCTTATCCGGGACTTGGAACACCGGGGAGCTGTTTTTT.

The chain is built from TRBV4-2 and TRBJ1-5; D is perhaps TRBD1 (6 bases). Trimming took off 4 bases at V and 1 base at J, with 8 bases between the two ends. CDR3 length: 14 residues. The germline V gene encodes CDR1 LGHNA and CDR2 YNFKEQ. CDR3 nucleotide sequence: TGTGCCAGCAGCCCCCAGGGGAGCAATCAGCCCCAGCATTTT. It is translated as CASSPQGSNQPQHF.

The gene calls are TRBV4-1 and TRBJ2-1; no firm D call. V was cut by 4 bases and J by 0 bases, with 16 bases left in between. This CDR3 is 17 amino acids long. CDR1 and CDR2 from the germline V gene are MGHRA and YSYEKL. The CDR3 region has the DNA TGCGCCAGCAGCCTTAGCAGTATAAGACCCTCCTACAATGAGCAGTTCTTC. Translated, it gives CASSLSSIRPSYNEQFF.

The table lists this clone with a count of one. J is TRBJ1-1 and V is TRBV5-1; D may be TRBD1 (5 bases). Looked up from germline, CDR1 is SGHRS and CDR2 is YFSETQ. The CDR3 is made up of 15 amino acids. Trimming took off 6 bases at V and 6 bases at J, with 21 bases between the two ends. CDR3 DNA: TGCGCCAGCACCGACAGTTCCGGTAACCGGGCTGAAGCTTTCTTT. It yields the protein CASTDSSGNRAEAFF.

The chain is built from TRBV11-2 and TRBJ2-2, with 9 positions matching TRBD1. This CDR3 region has 14 residues. V dropped 4 bases and J dropped 6; count of bases not matched to a gene: 3. Germline CDR1 SGHAT, CDR2 FQNNGV. The CDR3 DNA is TGTGCCAGCAGCTCACAGGGGGCAGCCGGGGAGCTGTTTTTT. This codes for CASSSQGAAGELFF.

This chain connects TRBV3-1 (or the pseudogene TRBV3-2) to TRBJ2-5; 7 nucleotides agree with TRBD2. The germline CDR1 and CDR2 sequences are LGHDT and YNNKEL (reference sequence). V lost 4 bases and J lost 1; bases outside the gene matches: 3. This CDR3 has 14 residues. The CDR3 DNA follows: TGTGCCAGCAGCCTCGGGACTACCCAAGAGACCCAGTACTTC. Translating gives CASSLGTTQETQYF.

The rearrangement links TRBV6-1 to TRBJ1-2; a weak D match, TRBD1 (6 bases). The V end was cut by 3 bases, the J end by 4 bases, with 15 bases between. The CDR3 is 15 amino acids. Germline CDR1 is MNHNS and CDR2 is SASEGT. CDR3 coding DNA: TGTGCCAGCAGTGAGACCCCAGGGGTGCTCTATGGCTACACCTTC. Translating it yields CASSETPGVLYGYTF.

As regards this clone: Its ends do not fully match the called genes, so a read error is possible. This sequence joins TRBV7-7 and TRBJ2-2, with TRBD2 as a possible D gene (7 bases). The CDR3 loop spans 16 amino acids. Germline CDR1 SSHAT, CDR2 FNYEAQ (reference sequence). In DNA form, the CDR3 reads TGTGCTAGCAGCCCGCGACGGGGGGCTAACACCGGGGAGCTGTTTTTT. Its translation: CASSPRRGANTGELFF.

This chain links TRBV9 with TRBJ2-1; no clear D gene. This CDR3 contains 14 residues. The ends were cut back, 0 bases at V and 0 bases at J, with 4 bases in the middle. Germline values: CDR1 SGDLS, CDR2 YYNGEE. The CDR3 loop is CASSVASSYNEQFF. As DNA, the CDR3 is TGTGCCAGCAGCGTAGCCAGCTCCTACAATGAGCAGTTCTTC.